This entry lists 26 T cell receptor beta chains sequenced from one sample in a study of T cells in localized non-small cell lung cancer. Profiling relied on immunoSEQ multiplex PCR, and the TCRdb table lists in-frame clones only, not all of them. The sample carries about 3,000 clones, around 25% recorded once. Sample: normal lung tissue next to the tumor, taken before any cancer treatment. The receptors were sampled from a woman aged 40-69 years with stage I lung adenocarcinoma.

The V call is TRBV2, the J call TRBJ2-5; D might be TRBD1 (6 bases). This CDR3 contains 12 residues. V lost 7 bases and J lost 5, with 11 bases in between. The germline CDR1 and CDR2 sequences are SNHLY and FYNNEI. CDR3 in amino acids: CASNRERETQYF. The CDR3 DNA reads as TGTGCCAGCAACAGGGAGAGGGAGACCCAGTACTTC.

The chain couples TRBV6-8 to TRBJ2-2, with 7 bases identical to TRBD2. CDR1 and CDR2 (germline): MNHGY, SAAAGT. The CDR3 length is 15 residues. J gave up 0 bases and V 10 bases, and 8 bases lay outside the gene matches. The CDR3 sequence: CAMGAGLANTGELFF. For the CDR3, the DNA is TGTGCCATGGGAGCGGGACTCGCGAACACCGGGGAGCTGTTTTTT.

The chain has TRBV30 and TRBJ2-1; D gene ambiguous. The germline CDR1 and CDR2 sequences are GTSNPN and SVGIG (reference sequence). CDR3 length: 12 amino acids. Trimming stripped 2 bases from V and 2 bases from J, with 4 bases between. The CDR3 protein is CAWSQAYNEQFF. The CDR3 DNA reads TGTGCCTGGAGTCAGGCCTACAATGAGCAGTTCTTC.

The rearrangement links TRBV11-3 to TRBJ2-7, with 9 bases that match TRBD2. Germline V gene data show CDR1 as SGHNT and CDR2 as YENEEA. The J segment lost 2 bases and the V segment lost 5 bases, leaving 4 bases of the junction unmatched. The CDR3 totals 14 residues. The chain's CDR3 is CASSPSGRPYEQYF. The CDR3 DNA sequence: TGTGCCAGCAGCCCGAGCGGGAGGCCCTACGAGCAGTACTTC.

This clone was seen a few times. The chain carries TRBV11-3 and TRBJ2-7, with 11 bases aligning to TRBD2. The CDR3 length is 15 residues. Looked up from germline, CDR1 is SGHNT and CDR2 is YENEEA. The trim removed 5 bases at V and 5 bases at J, leaving 8 bases unmatched. CDR3 nucleotides: TGTGCCAGCAGCAAGGGGACTAGCGGTTTAAACGAGCAGTACTTC. This sequence encodes CASSKGTSGLNEQYF.

The sample holds a few counts of this clone. The CDR3 region is CAWSSGSVYEQYF. The CDR3 nucleotides are TGTGCCTGGAGCTCGGGGTCGGTGTACGAGCAGTACTTC. V and J are TRBV30 and TRBJ2-7, with D maybe TRBD2 (5 bases). Germline V lookup: CDR1 GTSNPN, CDR2 SVGIG (reference sequence). This CDR3 region has 13 residues. The V end lost 3 bases, the J end lost 4 bases, and 13 bases lay between the germline ends.

The gene calls are TRBV18 and TRBJ1-1; D remains unclear. V was clipped by 2 bases and J by 0 bases, with 10 bases between them. The CDR3 runs to 15 residues. Germline CDR1 KGHSH, CDR2 LQKENI. In nucleotides, the CDR3 is TGTGCCAGCTCACCAGCAACACGTATGAACACTGAAGCTTTCTTT. This codes for CASSPATRMNTEAFF.

The chain combines TRBV7-8 with TRBJ2-7; 11 bases align to TRBD1. The length of the CDR3 is 13 residues. With V trimmed by 5 bases and J by 5 bases, 2 bases remained unmatched. Germline values: CDR1 SGHVS, CDR2 FQNEAQ. The CDR3 is CASSRTGGDEQYF. CDR3 bases: TGTGCCAGCAGCAGGACAGGGGGCGACGAGCAGTACTTC.

The sample holds a few counts of this clone. The rearrangement uses TRBV11-3 and TRBJ2-1, with D perhaps TRBD1 or TRBD2 (5 bases each). This CDR3 is built from 15 residues. Germline CDR1 and CDR2: SGHNT and YENEEA. V was pared by 5 bases and J by 0 bases, with 11 bases between. The CDR3 bases are TGTGCCAGCAGCCGGGGCACCAGCTCCTACAATGAGCAGTTCTTC. Translated, it gives CASSRGTSSYNEQFF. The full variable domain, in which reference TRBV11-3 and TRBJ2-1 provide the parts outside the CDR3, is EAGVVQSPRYKIIEKKQPVAFWCNPISGHNTLYWYLQNLGQGPELLIRYENEEAVDDSQLPKDRFSAERLKGVDSTLKIQPAELGDSAVYLCASSRGTSSYNEQFFGPGTRLTVL.

J is TRBJ2-5 and V is TRBV25-1; 10 bases align to TRBD1. CDR3 size: 14 residues. V shed 8 bases and J 5 bases; nucleotides not matched to a gene: 8. Germline CDR1 is MGHDK and CDR2 is SYGVNS. The CDR3 nucleotides read TGTGCCAGCGGGAGACAGGGGGCGTATGAGACCCAGTACTTC. This codes for CASGRQGAYETQYF.

The table lists this clone with a few counts. The CDR3 bases are TGCACCAGCAGCCAAAATCCGCGGTCCCGTCAGGATACGCAGTATTTT. It specifies CTSSQNPRSRQDTQYF. V usage is TRBV1 and J usage is TRBJ2-3; TRBD2 is taken as the D call from the table, unchecked against the DNA. TRBV1 is designated a pseudogene. This CDR3 has 16 amino acids.

This chain joins TRBV30 and TRBJ1-1; a possible D gene is TRBD1 (6 bases). CDR3 length equals 16 residues. Germline CDR1 reads GTSNPN; CDR2 reads SVGIG (reference sequence). Trimming took 2 bases from V and 6 from J, leaving 22 bases between them. The CDR3 protein is CAWSSKPPQGWAEAFF. The CDR3 region has the DNA TGTGCCTGGAGTTCCAAACCCCCACAGGGCTGGGCTGAAGCTTTCTTT.

The sample holds a few counts of this clone. V is TRBV11-3 and J is TRBJ1-5, with a possible D match to TRBD1 (6 bases). The germline gives CDR1 SGHNT, CDR2 YENEEA. V was clipped by 5 bases and J by 2 bases, with 16 bases between them. The CDR3 has 16 amino acids. As DNA, the CDR3 is TGTGCCAGCAGCCTGGGAGGGGGAGCGGGCAATCAGCCCCAGCATTTT. Its protein product is CASSLGGGAGNQPQHF.

This clone was counted a few times. This sequence joins TRBV15 and TRBJ2-1, with 7 bases lining up with TRBD2. Per germline, CDR1 LNHNV and CDR2 YYDKDF (reference sequence). This CDR3 has 16 residues. Unmatched junction bases numbered 12, after V lost 4 bases and J lost 6 bases. The CDR3 DNA follows: TGTGCCACCAGCACCCCAGGCGGCCCGGGGGGCAATGAGCAGTTCTTC. It specifies CATSTPGGPGGNEQFF.

This clone is labeled large (0.1 to 1%). The chain is built from TRBV28 and TRBJ2-3; the match to TRBD2 covers 9 bases. The V segment lost 3 bases and the J segment 3 bases; nucleotides outside the gene matches: 7. Germline loops: CDR1 MDHEN, CDR2 SYDVKM. The CDR3 has 16 residues. CDR3 in amino acids: CASSFPPSGITDTQYF. As DNA, the CDR3 is TGTGCCAGCAGTTTTCCCCCTAGCGGGATTACAGATACGCAGTATTTT.

This clone was seen more than once but under ten times. The chain has TRBV25-1 and TRBJ1-3; TRBD1 matches 7 bases. The CDR3 sequence is 16 residues long. Trimming at V came to 6 bases and at J to 3 bases, leaving 11 bases not matched to a gene. Germline V lookup: CDR1 MGHDK, CDR2 SYGVNS. Here the CDR3 reads CASSPGGGLLGNTIYF. As DNA, the CDR3 is TGTGCCAGCAGCCCAGGGGGGGGATTACTTGGAAACACCATATATTTT.

A single count supports this clone. This sequence joins TRBV11-3 and TRBJ2-1; TRBD1 matches at 9 bases. With V trimmed by 1 base and J by 7 bases, 8 bases remained unmatched. The germline V gene has CDR1 SGHNT and CDR2 YENEEA. This CDR3 contains 16 residues. CDR3 nucleotide sequence: TGTGCCAGCAGCTTAGTGGGGGGGACAGGGAGGAATGAGCAGTTCTTC. As protein: CASSLVGGTGRNEQFF.

The V and J genes are TRBV14 and TRBJ1-1; 7 positions match TRBD1. The V gene end was trimmed by 4 bases and the J gene end by 5 bases; junction bases not matched to a gene: 4. Germline V lookup: CDR1 SGHDN, CDR2 FVKESK. This CDR3 is built from 13 residues. The CDR3 loop reads CASSLQGVTEAFF. In DNA, the CDR3 is TGTGCCAGCAGCCTCCAGGGGGTTACTGAAGCTTTCTTT.

In this sample, this clone turned up a few times. The CDR3, as DNA: TGTGCCAGCAGACTACGGAGGGCTGTAGGAGGCCAAGAGACCCAGTACTTC. It is translated as CASRLRRAVGGQETQYF. The chain is built from TRBV6-8 and TRBJ2-5, with D possibly being TRBD2 (6 bases). This CDR3 has 17 amino acids. CDR1 MNHGY and CDR2 SAAAGT come from the germline V gene. Trimming left V 6 bases short and J 1 base short, with 21 bases between.

V gene TRBV18 combines with J gene TRBJ2-1; D not resolved. Germline V gene sequence: CDR1 KGHSH, CDR2 LQKENI. The V end lost 3 bases, the J end lost 1 base, and 7 bases lay between the germline ends. This CDR3 is built from 14 residues. The CDR3 reads CASSPDVSYNEQFF. The CDR3 nucleotides read TGTGCCAGCTCACCGGACGTATCCTACAATGAGCAGTTCTTC.

This clone has more than one count but fewer than ten. The V call is TRBV18, the J call TRBJ1-4; D not resolved. Per the germline V gene, CDR1 is KGHSH and CDR2 is LQKENI. CDR3 length: 14 residues. The V end lost 2 bases, the J end lost 14 bases, and 18 bases lay between the germline ends. This CDR3 is CASSPTANENWLFF. The CDR3 coding sequence is TGTGCCAGCTCACCAACAGCTAATGAAAATTGGCTGTTTTTT.

The rearrangement joins TRBV6-1 to TRBJ1-4; no clear D gene. The CDR3 consists of 15 residues. The V gene's germline CDR1 is MNHNS and CDR2 SASEGT. With 0 bases removed from V and 4 bases from J, the gap between germline ends came to 9 bases. CDR3 residues: CASSEASGINEKLFF. DNA for the CDR3: TGTGCCAGCAGTGAAGCGTCCGGGATTAATGAAAAACTGTTTTTT.

This clone has a count of ten or more. The V gene is TRBV11-3, the J gene TRBJ1-3; D call uncertain. The V end was cut by 3 bases, the J end by 2 bases, with 8 bases between. Germline lookup yields CDR1 SGHNT and CDR2 YENEEA. The CDR3 has 14 residues. In DNA form, the CDR3 reads TGTGCCAGCAGCTTGTGGGGAGCTGGAAACACCATATATTTT. It yields the protein CASSLWGAGNTIYF.

This clone was seen only a few times. The V gene is TRBV5-1, the J gene TRBJ2-3; 11 bases align to TRBD2. Germline CDR1 is SGHRS and CDR2 is YFSETQ. The V gene end was trimmed by 8 bases and the J gene end by 1 base; junction bases not matched to a gene: 9. This CDR3 contains 16 residues. CDR3 bases: TGCGCCAGTCTAACCGGGACTAGCGGAGGCACAGATACGCAGTATTTT. Amino acid sequence: CASLTGTSGGTDTQYF.

The chain couples TRBV6-8 to TRBJ2-2; TRBD2 matches 8 bases. CDR1 and CDR2 (germline): MNHGY, SAAAGT. The CDR3 consists of 16 residues. Losses at the gene ends were 6 bases for V and 4 bases for J; bases not matched to a gene: 10. CDR3 coding DNA: TGTGCCAGCAGCTCGGGGGGGGCCCACCTCACCGGGGAGCTGTTTTTT. It yields the protein CASSSGGAHLTGELFF.

This clone has just a few counts. The chain has TRBV30 and TRBJ1-4; maybe TRBD1 (6 bases). The CDR3 totals 14 residues. Germline CDR1 reads GTSNPN; CDR2 reads SVGIG (reference sequence). Trimming removed 1 base from V and 4 bases from J, with 10 bases in between. The CDR3, as DNA: TGTGCCTGGAGTGAGGACAGTAGTAATGAAAAACTGTTTTTT. It is translated as CAWSEDSSNEKLFF.